This T cell receptor (beta chain) was documented in a study of blood T cell repertoires in COVID-19. Study at large: Researchers got acute and convalescent COVID-19 samples from the United States, Italy and Spain. PBMCs, B-cell-depleted T cells, or T cells provided the cDNA or gDNA that made up the material.

Authors' data handling: Reference gene primer amplification in the assay estimated nucleated cell counts. The repertoire was sequenced with immunoSEQ multiplex PCR; TCRdb's copy has only in-frame clones and lacks some. From that table come the V and J calls and clone size; the DNA was used to work out D and trimming. The sample lists around 280,000 clones; just under 85% were seen once. The count of this clone is one. This CDR3 contains 17 residues. Trimming removed 2 bases from V and 7 bases from J; junction bases left unmatched: 13. Germline CDR1 is LNHNV and CDR2 is YYDKDF (reference sequence). V is TRBV15 and J is TRBJ1-4, with 7 bases matching TRBD1. Sequenced sample: peripheral blood. The sequence derives from a woman aged 45-65 years with active or convalescent COVID-19. The CDR3 sequence is CATSRRGETGLGEKLFF. As DNA, the CDR3 is TGTGCCACCAGCAGACGAGGGGAGACAGGGCTCGGTGAAAAACTGTTTTTT.